This T cell receptor beta chain is from a study of post-analysis software for immune sequencing data. Study-wide findings and caveats: With F measure, samples from one preparation batch clustered together strongly. Among 5 or 6 TRBV segments more frequent in patients than controls were TRBV5-6, TRBV5-1 and TRBV20-1. The study found significantly lower normalized Chao1 diversity in multiple sclerosis patients than in controls.

V shed 0 bases and J shed 4 bases, with 8 bases lying between them. This CDR3 is built from 13 residues. CDR1 and CDR2 from the germline V gene are SQVTM and ANQGSEA. A note on this clonotype: The antigen remains undetermined.

Built from TCR beta cDNA, the libraries had unique molecular identifiers in them. TCRdb fed the PCR reads into MiXCR, producing one record per CDR3 protein. The sample lists around 770,000 distinct CDR3 sequences, 35% to 55% seen once, with 4.9% in the top ten. This TCR was recovered from a girl aged 10 to 17 with multiple sclerosis. The chain uses TRBV29-1 and TRBJ2-3, with D unclear. What was sequenced was blood. Here the CDR3 reads CSVEDPHADTQYF. In DNA form, the CDR3 reads TGCAGCGTTGAAGACCCCCACGCAGATACGCAGTATTTT.